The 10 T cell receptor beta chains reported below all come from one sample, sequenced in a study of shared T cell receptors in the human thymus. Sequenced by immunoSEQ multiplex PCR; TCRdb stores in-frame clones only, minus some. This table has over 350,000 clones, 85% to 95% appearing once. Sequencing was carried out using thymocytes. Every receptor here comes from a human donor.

CDR3 sequence (DNA): TGTGCCAGCAGCTTTCGGGACCCAGCTAGCGGGAGCGCCAATGAGCAGTTCTTC. The encoded protein is CASSFRDPASGSANEQFF. The V and J genes are TRBV7-9 and TRBJ2-1; TRBD2 agrees at 10 bases. V trimming: 3 bases; J trimming: 6 bases; junction bases outside the gene matches: 14. CDR1 is SEHNR, CDR2 FQNEAQ, per germline (reference sequence). This CDR3 spans 18 amino acids.

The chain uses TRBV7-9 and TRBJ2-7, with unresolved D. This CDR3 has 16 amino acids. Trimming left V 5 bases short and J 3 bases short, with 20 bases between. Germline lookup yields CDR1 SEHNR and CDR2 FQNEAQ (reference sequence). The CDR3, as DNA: TGTGCCAGCAGCCCCCTCGAGGCAGAAGTGGACTACGAGCAGTACTTC. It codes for CASSPLEAEVDYEQYF.

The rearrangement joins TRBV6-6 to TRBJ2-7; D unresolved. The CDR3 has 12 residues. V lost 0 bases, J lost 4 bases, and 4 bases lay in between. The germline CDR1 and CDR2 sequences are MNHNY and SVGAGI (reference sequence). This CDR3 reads CASSYSVYEQYF. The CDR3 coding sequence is TGTGCCAGCAGTTACTCCGTGTACGAGCAGTACTTC.

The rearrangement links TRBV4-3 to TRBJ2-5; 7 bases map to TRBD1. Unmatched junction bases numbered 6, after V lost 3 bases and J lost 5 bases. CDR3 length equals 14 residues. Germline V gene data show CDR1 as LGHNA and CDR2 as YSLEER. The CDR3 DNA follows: TGCGCCAGCAGCCAGAACAGGGGCGAGGAGACCCAGTACTTC. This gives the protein CASSQNRGEETQYF.

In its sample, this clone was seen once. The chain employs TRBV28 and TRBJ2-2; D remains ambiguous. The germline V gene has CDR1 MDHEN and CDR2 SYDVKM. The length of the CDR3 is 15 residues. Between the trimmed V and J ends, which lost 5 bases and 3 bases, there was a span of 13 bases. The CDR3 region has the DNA TGTGCCAGCAGTAGGAGTTCCTCGGACACCGGGGAGCTGTTTTTT. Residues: CASSRSSSDTGELFF.

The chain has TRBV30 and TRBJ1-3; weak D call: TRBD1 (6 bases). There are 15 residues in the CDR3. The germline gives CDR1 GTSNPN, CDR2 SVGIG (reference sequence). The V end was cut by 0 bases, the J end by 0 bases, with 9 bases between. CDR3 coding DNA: TGTGCCTGGAGTGTAAGGGGGAGCTCTGGAAACACCATATATTTT. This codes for CAWSVRGSSGNTIYF.

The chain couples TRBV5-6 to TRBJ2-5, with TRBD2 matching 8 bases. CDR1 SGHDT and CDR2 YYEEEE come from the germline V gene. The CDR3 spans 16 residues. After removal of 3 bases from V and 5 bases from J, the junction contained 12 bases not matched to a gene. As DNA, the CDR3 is TGTGCCAGCAGCTCTTTGGACGGGAGGGCCCGGGAGACCCAGTACTTC. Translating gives CASSSLDGRARETQYF. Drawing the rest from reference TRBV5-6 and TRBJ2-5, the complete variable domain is DAGVTQSPTHLIKTRGQQVTLRCSPKSGHDTVSWYQQALGQGPQFIFQYYEEEERQRGNFPDRFSGHQFPNYSSELNVNALLLGDSALYLCASSSLDGRARETQYFGPGTRLLVL.

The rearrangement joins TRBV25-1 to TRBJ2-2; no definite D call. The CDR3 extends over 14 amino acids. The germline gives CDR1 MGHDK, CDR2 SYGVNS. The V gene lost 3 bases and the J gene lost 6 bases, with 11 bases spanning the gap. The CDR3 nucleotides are TGTGCCAGCAGTGAGGCAGTTTCGGCCGGGGAGCTGTTTTTT. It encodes CASSEAVSAGELFF.

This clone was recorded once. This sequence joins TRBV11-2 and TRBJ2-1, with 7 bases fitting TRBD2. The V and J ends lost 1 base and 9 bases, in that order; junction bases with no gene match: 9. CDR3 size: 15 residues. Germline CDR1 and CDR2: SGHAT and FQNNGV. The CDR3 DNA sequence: TGTGCCAGCAGCTTAGTCCGGACTAGTCGCGGTGAGCAGTTCTTC. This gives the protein CASSLVRTSRGEQFF. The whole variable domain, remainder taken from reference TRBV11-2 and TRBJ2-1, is EAGVAQSPRYKIIEKRQSVAFWCNPISGHATLYWYQQILGQGPKLLIQFQNNGVVDDSQLPKDRFSAERLKGVDSTLKIQPAKLEDSAVYLCASSLVRTSRGEQFFGPGTRLTVL.

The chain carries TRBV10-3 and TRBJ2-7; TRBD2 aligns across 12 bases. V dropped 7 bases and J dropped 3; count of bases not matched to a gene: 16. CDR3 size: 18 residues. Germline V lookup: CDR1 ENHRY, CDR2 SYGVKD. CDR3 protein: CAITNPGTGTSGRYEQYF. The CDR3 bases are TGTGCCATCACCAACCCCGGGACAGGGACTAGCGGGCGCTACGAGCAGTACTTC.